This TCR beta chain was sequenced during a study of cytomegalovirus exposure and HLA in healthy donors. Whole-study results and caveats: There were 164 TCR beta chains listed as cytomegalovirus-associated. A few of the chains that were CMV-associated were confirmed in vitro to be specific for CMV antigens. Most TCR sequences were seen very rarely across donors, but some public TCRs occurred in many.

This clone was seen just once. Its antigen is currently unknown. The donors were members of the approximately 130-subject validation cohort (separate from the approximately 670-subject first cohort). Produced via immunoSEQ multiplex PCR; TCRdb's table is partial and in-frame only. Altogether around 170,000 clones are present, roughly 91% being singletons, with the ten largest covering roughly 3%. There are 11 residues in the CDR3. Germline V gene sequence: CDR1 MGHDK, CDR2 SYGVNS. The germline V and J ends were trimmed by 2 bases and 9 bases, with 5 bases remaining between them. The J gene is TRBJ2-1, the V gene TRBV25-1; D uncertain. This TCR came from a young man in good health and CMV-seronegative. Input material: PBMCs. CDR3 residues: CASSEASEQFF. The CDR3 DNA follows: TGTGCCAGCAGTGAAGCGAGTGAGCAGTTCTTC.